Shown below are 21 T cell receptor beta chains from a single sample sequenced in a study of T cells in Graves' hyperthyroidism and ophthalmopathy. Amplified TCR beta CDR3 regions came from RNA transcripts. Initially, a first-round RT-PCR of the TCR CDR3 employed the HTBI primer set. TCRdb itself ran the multiplex PCR reads through MiXCR, one entry per CDR3 protein. Altogether approximately 600,000 distinct CDR3 sequences are present, 14% being singletons, with the ten largest covering more than 4.5%. The sequencing sample was made of blood. These receptors were taken from a woman aged 25 to 39 with Graves' hyperthyroidism that later progressed to Graves' ophthalmopathy.

This clonotype was counted between two and nine times. The rearrangement joins TRBV20-1 to TRBJ1-4; no clear D. Germline-derived CDR1 and CDR2 are DFQATT and SNEGSKA (reference sequence). V was shortened by 5 bases and J by 4 bases, with 8 bases between the two germline ends. The CDR3 has 12 amino acids. CDR3 protein: CSALGNNEKLFF. Written as DNA, the CDR3 is TGCAGTGCTCTGGGGAATAATGAAAAACTGTTTTTT.

As DNA, the CDR3 is TGTGCCAGCAGCTTAGTTACTAGCGGGGGCTACGAGCAGTACTTC. It encodes CASSLVTSGGYEQYF. The chain joins TRBV11-2 to TRBJ2-7; 11 bases align to TRBD2. J lost 3 bases, V lost 1 base, and 2 bases had no gene match. The CDR3 spans 15 residues. Germline-derived CDR1 and CDR2 are SGHAT and FQNNGV. The full variable domain, completed using reference TRBV11-2 and TRBJ2-7, is EAGVAQSPRYKIIEKRQSVAFWCNPISGHATLYWYQQILGQGPKLLIQFQNNGVVDDSQLPKDRFSAERLKGVDSTLKIQPAKLEDSAVYLCASSLVTSGGYEQYFGPGTRLTVT.

This clonotype was detected many times. The chain joins TRBV11-2 to TRBJ1-1; D call uncertain. CDR3 length: 13 amino acids. With 2 bases removed from V and 1 base from J, the gap between germline ends came to 5 bases. CDR1 is SGHAT and CDR2 is FQNNGV in the germline V gene. CDR3 nucleotides: TGTGCCAGCAGCTTAAAACGGAACACTGAAGCTTTCTTT. Residues: CASSLKRNTEAFF.

This clonotype was recorded at least ten times. The chain recombines TRBV29-1 with TRBJ2-1, with 10 bases matching TRBD1. The CDR3 consists of 16 residues. CDR1 is SQVTM and CDR2 is ANQGSEA in the germline V gene. The trim removed 0 bases at V and 0 bases at J, leaving 2 bases unmatched. The CDR3 sequence: CSVEEGTGASYNEQFF. The CDR3 DNA reads as TGCAGCGTTGAAGAGGGGACAGGGGCCTCCTACAATGAGCAGTTCTTC.

This clonotype was observed a few times. V gene TRBV10-1 combines with J gene TRBJ2-2; D possibly corresponds to TRBD2 (5 bases). This CDR3 has 14 residues. V lost 2 bases, J lost 2 bases, and 6 bases lay in between. Germline V lookup: CDR1 WNHNN, CDR2 SYGVQD (reference sequence). The CDR3 sequence: CASSERGNTGELFF. CDR3 DNA: TGCGCCAGCAGTGAGCGGGGAAACACCGGGGAGCTGTTTTTT.

Many counts were recorded for this clonotype. This sequence joins TRBV20-1 and TRBJ2-2; D not resolved. V was pared by 1 base and J by 4 bases, with 7 bases between. CDR3 length equals 13 residues. Germline lookup yields CDR1 DFQATT and CDR2 SNEGSKA (reference sequence). The chain's CDR3 is CSARAHGTGELFF. Written as DNA, the CDR3 is TGCAGTGCTAGAGCCCACGGCACCGGGGAGCTGTTTTTT.

The chain is built from TRBV6-1 and TRBJ2-7; a possible D gene is TRBD1 (5 bases). V lost 5 bases and J 3 bases, leaving 11 bases between the germline ends. Germline CDR1 and CDR2: MNHNS and SASEGT. The CDR3 is made up of 13 amino acids. The CDR3 nucleotides read TGTGCCAGCAGTTACTCCAGGGTCTACGAGCAGTACTTC. Encoded protein: CASSYSRVYEQYF.

This clonotype was recorded at least ten times. The chain is built from TRBV11-2 and TRBJ2-1, with 9 bases matching TRBD2. J lost 7 bases, V lost 7 bases, and 2 bases had no gene match. The CDR3 runs 12 residues. Germline CDR1 reads SGHAT; CDR2 reads FQNNGV. The CDR3 here is CASILAGNEQFF. DNA of the CDR3: TGTGCCAGCATTCTAGCGGGGAATGAGCAGTTCTTC.

V gene TRBV7-3 combines with J gene TRBJ2-3; D perhaps matches TRBD1 (6 bases). Germline CDR1 reads SGHTA; CDR2 reads FQGTGA. The CDR3 consists of 17 residues. V was shortened by 5 bases and J by 0 bases, with 18 bases between the two germline ends. Written as DNA, the CDR3 is TGTGCCAGCAGCCCGAATTCAGGGGTCGCGAGCACAGATACGCAGTATTTT. It specifies CASSPNSGVASTDTQYF.

This clonotype occurred many times. The chain is built from TRBV2 and TRBJ1-5, with 8 bases identical to TRBD1. Per the germline V gene, CDR1 is SNHLY and CDR2 is FYNNEI. The CDR3 contains 15 residues. The V and J ends lost 3 bases and 9 bases, in that order; junction bases with no gene match: 10. The CDR3 DNA reads as TGTGCCAGCAGTGAGACAGGGGTAGGATCAGCGCCCCAGCATTTT. The encoded protein is CASSETGVGSAPQHF.

This clonotype was seen at least ten times. This chain links TRBV11-3 with TRBJ2-7, with 9 bases lining up with TRBD1. Looked up from germline, CDR1 is SGHNT and CDR2 is YENEEA. The CDR3 is 15 residues long. V shed 5 bases, J shed 4 bases, and the junction held 9 bases outside the gene matches. CDR3 coding DNA: TGTGCCAGCAGCATTTACCCGGGACAGGGTTACGAGCAGTACTTC. Residues: CASSIYPGQGYEQYF.

This clonotype was recorded many times. The chain has TRBV12-3 or TRBV12-4 and TRBJ1-1; 7 bases align to TRBD1. The V and J ends lost 6 bases and 6 bases, in that order; junction bases with no gene match: 7. This CDR3 is built from 13 residues. DNA for the CDR3: TGTGCCAGCAGCGCCTTCCAGGGGGCTGAAGCTTTCTTT. It encodes CASSAFQGAEAFF.

This clonotype has a count of ten or more. CDR3: CASRPTSGFSYEQYF. The CDR3 DNA follows: TGTGCCAGCAGGCCGACTAGCGGGTTCTCCTACGAGCAGTACTTC. The V call is TRBV7-2, the J call TRBJ2-7; 10 nucleotides match TRBD2. Looked up from germline, CDR1 is SGHTA and CDR2 is FQGNSA. V lost 6 bases to trimming and J lost 0 bases; unmatched junction nucleotides: 5. The CDR3 contains 15 residues.

This clonotype has just a few counts. The chain links TRBV6-1 to TRBJ2-1, with 10 bases lining up with TRBD2. Per germline, CDR1 MNHNS and CDR2 SASEGT. The CDR3 extends over 15 amino acids. Trimming cost V 5 bases and J 7 bases; bases outside gene matches: 8. CDR3 nucleotides: TGTGCCAGCAGTTATCTAGCGGGAGATGAGAATGAGCAGTTCTTC. Amino acids: CASSYLAGDENEQFF.

This clonotype occurred many times. The J gene is TRBJ2-1, the V gene TRBV20-1; 10 bases match TRBD1. The CDR3 runs 14 residues. Germline V gene sequence: CDR1 DFQATT, CDR2 SNEGSKA (reference sequence). The trim removed 0 bases at V and 8 bases at J, leaving 4 bases unmatched. The CDR3 nucleotides are TGCAGTGCTAGAGATCGGGACAGGGGCTATGAGCAGTTCTTC. As protein: CSARDRDRGYEQFF.

This clonotype was recorded many times. The gene calls are TRBV27 and TRBJ2-7, with D perhaps matching TRBD2 (6 bases). This CDR3 contains 15 residues. Trimming pared 0 bases from V and 0 bases from J, leaving 9 bases between. The germline V gene encodes CDR1 MNHEY and CDR2 SMNVEV (reference sequence). CDR3 bases: TGTGCCAGCAGTTTATCCGGGGGAGTCTCCTACGAGCAGTACTTC. This codes for CASSLSGGVSYEQYF.

This clonotype was seen a few times. This chain joins TRBV28 and TRBJ2-7; a possible D gene is TRBD2 (6 bases). V lost 6 bases and J 6 bases, leaving 15 bases between the germline ends. Per the germline V gene, CDR1 is MDHEN and CDR2 is SYDVKM. The CDR3 has 13 amino acids. CDR3 coding DNA: TGTGCCAGCAGGGGATATAAGGGAGGCGAGCAGTACTTC. Its protein is CASRGYKGGEQYF.

In the case of this clonotype: The conserved final phenylalanine or tryptophan is absent from the CDR3, which likely points to a read error. The gene calls are TRBV20-1 and TRBJ1-5; D is unresolved. The CDR3 contains 13 residues. Per germline, CDR1 DFQATT and CDR2 SNEGSKA (reference sequence). The CDR3 region has the DNA TGTAGTGCTACTCAGGACAGCAATCAGCCCCAGCATTCT. Translating gives CSATQDSNQPQHS.

The sample holds many counts of this clonotype. The chain has TRBV20-1 and TRBJ2-1, with 12 nucleotides matching TRBD2. V was clipped by 4 bases and J by 7 bases; unmatched bases: 5. Germline V gives CDR1 DFQATT, CDR2 SNEGSKA (reference sequence). This CDR3 contains 14 residues. In nucleotides, the CDR3 is TGCAGTGCTACGGGGACTAGCGGGCCGAATGAGCAGTTCTTC. Translating gives CSATGTSGPNEQFF.

This clonotype was seen repeatedly, ten times or more. This chain joins TRBV18 and TRBJ2-5; TRBD1 agrees at 7 bases. This CDR3 spans 15 amino acids. Germline lookup yields CDR1 KGHSH and CDR2 LQKENI. The junction had 7 bases not matched to a gene; V was cut back by 1 base and J by 5 bases. The CDR3 DNA reads as TGTGCCAGCTCACCACAGGGGGCAACTAGGGAGACCCAGTACTTC. Translation: CASSPQGATRETQYF.

This clonotype has a count of ten or more. The genes are TRBV27 and TRBJ2-5; 7 bases map to TRBD2. Trimming cost V 5 bases and J 3 bases; bases outside gene matches: 6. This CDR3 has 14 residues. From germline, CDR1 is MNHEY and CDR2 SMNVEV (reference sequence). CDR3 amino acids: CASSRLGGEETQYF. Here the CDR3 DNA reads TGTGCCAGCAGTCGCTTGGGAGGGGAAGAGACCCAGTACTTC.